This T cell receptor beta chain was identified during a study of radiotherapy plus CTLA-4 blockade in lung cancer. The overall study: Patients showed objective responses in about a sixth of cases, and disease control was achieved by about 30%. General study points: Response, reportedly, was best predicted by interferon-beta along with early blood T cell clone dynamics. Peripheral blood showed expansion of tumor-derived TCR clones after radiotherapy and ipilimumab.

This CDR3 has 16 residues. CDR1 is MGHDK and CDR2 is SYGVNS in the germline V gene. The junction had 6 bases not matched to a gene; V was cut back by 4 bases and J by 5 bases. This clone was counted a single time. As yet, its antigen is unknown. This table comes from immunoSEQ multiplex PCR, and its TCRdb copy is limited to in-frame clones, with some not included. The sample yields around 65,000 clones, 60% to 85% seen once. This chain uses TRBV25-1 with TRBJ1-4; TRBD1 matches 11 bases. Sample: peripheral blood, taken from a patient treated with radiotherapy plus ipilimumab. This TCR was recovered from a human donor with non-small cell lung cancer who had a complete response to radiotherapy plus ipilimumab. The CDR3 reads CASSVSGTGGNEKLFF. Written as DNA, the CDR3 is TGTGCCAGCAGTGTGTCCGGGACAGGGGGAAATGAAAAACTGTTTTTT.